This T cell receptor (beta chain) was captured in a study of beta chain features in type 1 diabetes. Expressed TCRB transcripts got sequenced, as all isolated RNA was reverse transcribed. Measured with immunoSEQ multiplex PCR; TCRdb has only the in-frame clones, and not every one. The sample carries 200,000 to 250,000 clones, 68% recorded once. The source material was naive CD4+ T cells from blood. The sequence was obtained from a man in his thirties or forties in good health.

CDR3 loop: CASSLEGGYEQYF. The CDR3 nucleotides read TGCGCCAGCAGCCTAGAGGGGGGCTACGAGCAGTACTTC. The chain carries TRBV4-3 and TRBJ2-7; D assignment may be TRBD1 or TRBD2 (6 bases each). The germline V and J ends were trimmed by 4 bases and 3 bases, with 10 bases remaining between them. CDR1 is LGHNA, CDR2 YSLEER, per germline. The length of the CDR3 is 13 residues.